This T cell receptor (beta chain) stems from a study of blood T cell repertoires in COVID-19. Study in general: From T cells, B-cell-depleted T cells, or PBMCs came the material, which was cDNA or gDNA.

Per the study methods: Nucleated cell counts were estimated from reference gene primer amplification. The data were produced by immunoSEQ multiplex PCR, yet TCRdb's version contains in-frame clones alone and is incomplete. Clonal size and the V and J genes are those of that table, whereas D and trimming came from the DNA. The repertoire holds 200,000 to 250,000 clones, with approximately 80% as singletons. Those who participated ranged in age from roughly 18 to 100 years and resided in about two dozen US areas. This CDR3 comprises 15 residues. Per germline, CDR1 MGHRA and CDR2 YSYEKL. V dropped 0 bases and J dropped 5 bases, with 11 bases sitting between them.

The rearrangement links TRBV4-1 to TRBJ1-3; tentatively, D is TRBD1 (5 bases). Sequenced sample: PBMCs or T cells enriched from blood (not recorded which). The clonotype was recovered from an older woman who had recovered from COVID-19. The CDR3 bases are TGCGCCAGCAGCCAAGAAAGGGGCACTCGAAACACCATATATTTT. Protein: CASSQERGTRNTIYF.